Listed below are T cell receptor beta chains from one sample, sequenced in a study of blood T cell repertoires in COVID-19. Here immunoSEQ multiplex PCR was the method, and the copy in TCRdb shows in-frame clones only, minus some. The repertoire has 110,000 or so clones, around 85% of them found once; the top ten carry 3% to 4%. The sample comprised peripheral blood. The receptors originated from a man aged 60 to 69 with acute or convalescent COVID-19. Each CDR3 is given with its conserved first and last residue. Not every row has a clone size; where given, it reads once, few, many or a size class.

V gene	J gene	clone size	CDR3 protein
TRBV9	TRBJ2-3	NA	CASSVAVREGGDTQYF
TRBV10-3	TRBJ2-7	NA	CAISERTGGADPEQYF
TRBV28	TRBJ1-2	few	CASSLARTNYGYTF
TRBV28	TRBJ2-5	NA	CASSSAQGRAQYF
TRBV7-9	TRBJ1-2	NA	CASSLGTGVHGYTF
TRBV6-5	TRBJ1-5	NA	CASSPGTGFGPQHF
TRBV9	TRBJ1-4	NA	CASSFQGAGVPQLFF
TRBV6-6	TRBJ1-2	NA	CASSYSGQGRGYTF
TRBV6-6	TRBJ1-5	once	CASSYEGQPQPQHF
TRBV29-1	TRBJ2-5	NA	CSVVRQGKQETQYF
TRBV28	TRBJ1-2	NA	CASSPRLGYTF
TRBV28	TRBJ1-5	few	CASSLSRYNQPQHF
TRBV2	TRBJ1-4	NA	CASRGPDRSATNEKLFF
TRBV27	TRBJ2-7	NA	CASSSPGLAGSYEQYF
TRBV27	TRBJ2-1	few	CASRSLILDGDYNEQFF
TRBV7-2	TRBJ2-3	once	CASSRGIANTQYF
TRBV4-1	TRBJ2-7	few	CASSPESSGRIYEQYF
TRBV15	TRBJ2-7	NA	CATSRDPSRAGEQYF
TRBV24-1	TRBJ2-1	NA	CAPPSPASSYNEQFF
TRBV21-1	TRBJ2-7	NA	CASRTASYEQYF
TRBV19	TRBJ2-3	NA	CASSDDIVGTGSTDTQYF
TRBV2	TRBJ2-7	NA	CASGQQGNAYEQYF
TRBV7-2	TRBJ2-7	NA	CASSFPFGQGANEQYF
TRBV7-2	TRBJ2-1	NA	CASSLRGQVYNEQFF
TRBV5-1	TRBJ1-2	once	CASSPDRDYGYTF
TRBV19	TRBJ2-1	NA	CASSIEASYNEQFF
TRBV11-2	TRBJ1-6	NA	CASSLGQLIGSPLHF
TRBV6-5	TRBJ2-5	NA	CASSYSGRAETQYF
TRBV30	TRBJ2-4	NA	CAWRYRLAQNIQYF
TRBV6-5	TRBJ2-1	NA	CASSRTVEGNEQFF
TRBV6-2/TRBV6-3	TRBJ2-3	NA	CASSYSGPRRDTQYF
TRBV29-1	TRBJ1-2	NA	CSVRRGNYGYTF
TRBV28	TRBJ1-5	NA	CASSLIWLPQHF
TRBV27	TRBJ1-1	NA	CASRQGRVGEAFF
TRBV19	TRBJ2-1	once	CASALQGPNEQFF
TRBV3-1/TRBV3-2	TRBJ2-7	NA	CASSHDRGIYEQYF
TRBV6-5	TRBJ1-4	NA	CASTLGTGLEKLFF